These T cell receptor beta chains were read from a single sample in a study of blood T cell repertoires in COVID-19. Generated by immunoSEQ multiplex PCR, the TCRdb table keeps only in-frame clones and is missing some. The sample includes tens of thousands of clones, 89% of them seen just once. Sample: peripheral blood. These receptors originate from a human donor in a cohort sampled during active COVID-19. Each CDR3 is given with its conserved first and last residue. Fields, in order: clone size, V gene, J gene, D gene, CDR3 length, CDR3 protein, CDR3 DNA. The D gene is left open where the match is weak. Clone sizes are given selectively: once, few, many, or a class where the clone is expanded.

>-|TRBV9|TRBJ2-5|TRBD2|14
CASSVSSGGETQYF
TGTGCCAGCAGCGTATCTAGCGGGGGCGAGACCCAGTACTTC
>-|TRBV18|TRBJ1-6|-|15
CASSSQTEYNSPLHF
TGTGCCAGCTCATCACAGACAGAGTATAATTCACCCCTCCACTTT
>-|TRBV11-1|TRBJ2-7|TRBD2|18
CASSLARGLAGGLYEQYF
TGTGCCAGCAGCTTAGCGCGCGGACTAGCGGGGGGCCTCTACGAGCAGTACTTC
>-|TRBV4-2|TRBJ1-2|TRBD1|16
CASSQPGTGFNYGYTF
TGTGCCAGCAGCCAGCCCGGGACAGGCTTTAACTATGGCTACACCTTC
>-|TRBV7-9|TRBJ2-3|-|15
CASSLGTFDTDTQYF
TGTGCCAGCAGCTTAGGGACATTCGATACAGATACGCAGTATTTT
>-|TRBV19|TRBJ2-3|-|16
CASSMISRISTDTQYF
TGTGCCAGTAGTATGATTTCCAGGATCAGCACAGATACGCAGTATTTT
>-|TRBV5-1|TRBJ1-1|-|13
CASSTSTTVEAFF
TGCGCCAGCAGCACAAGCACCACAGTTGAAGCTTTCTTT
>-|TRBV2|TRBJ2-5|-|16
CASRGPGIGGGETQYF
TGTGCCAGCAGGGGGCCGGGGATCGGCGGGGGCGAGACCCAGTACTTC
>-|TRBV11-2|TRBJ1-4|-|18
CASSLISGQVATNEKLFF
TGTGCCAGCAGCTTAATATCGGGACAAGTAGCAACTAATGAAAAACTGTTTTTT
>-|TRBV7-8|TRBJ2-1|-|13
CASSLTQLDRTFF
TGTGCCAGCAGCTTAACCCAACTAGATCGTACGTTCTTC
>-|TRBV11-2|TRBJ2-1|TRBD2|17
CASSLRPDWGGGNEQFF
TGTGCCAGCAGCTTACGCCCGGACTGGGGCGGGGGCAATGAGCAGTTCTTC
>once|TRBV25-1|TRBJ2-1|-|16
CASSVMTWSSYNEQFF
TGTGCCAGCAGTGTTATGACGTGGAGCTCCTACAATGAGCAGTTCTTC
>-|TRBV3-1/TRBV3-2|TRBJ1-5|-|17
CASSPTTGRGRNQPQHF
TGTGCCAGCAGCCCCACAACCGGCCGGGGGAGAAATCAGCCCCAGCATTTT
>few|TRBV3-1/TRBV3-2|TRBJ2-2|-|14
CASSQRGASGELFF
TGTGCCAGCAGCCAACGGGGGGCCTCCGGGGAGCTGTTTTTT
>-|TRBV4-3|TRBJ1-1|-|14
CASSQEWRNTEAFF
TGCGCCAGCAGCCAAGAATGGAGGAACACTGAAGCTTTCTTT
>-|TRBV2|TRBJ2-2|-|13
CASSVRNTGELFF
TGTGCCAGCAGTGTGCGGAACACCGGGGAGCTGTTTTTT
>-|TRBV9|TRBJ2-3|TRBD2|15
CASSVERGATDTQYF
TGTGCCAGCAGCGTAGAGCGGGGGGCCACAGATACGCAGTATTTT
>-|TRBV6-1|TRBJ1-1|-|16
CASSEKQTGPNTEAFF
TGTGCCAGCAGTGAAAAACAAACAGGGCCGAACACTGAAGCTTTCTTT
>-|TRBV2|TRBJ1-5|TRBD1|14
CASQGQGGNQPQHF
TGTGCCAGCCAGGGACAGGGTGGCAATCAGCCCCAGCATTTT
>once|TRBV6-1|TRBJ2-7|-|14
CASSDRGLTYEQYF
TGTGCCAGCAGTGACAGGGGCCTCACCTACGAGCAGTACTTC
>-|TRBV15|TRBJ2-2|-|16
CATSRAGASNTGELFF
TGTGCCACCAGCAGAGCCGGAGCATCGAACACCGGGGAGCTGTTTTTT
>-|TRBV4-1|TRBJ2-7|-|15
CASSQEASGLSEQYF
TGCGCCAGCAGCCAAGAGGCGTCAGGGCTTTCCGAGCAGTACTTC
>-|TRBV6-5|TRBJ1-6|-|15
CASTPREGRNSPLHF
TGTGCCAGCACCCCAAGGGAGGGTCGAAATTCACCCCTCCACTTT
>-|TRBV27|TRBJ1-5|-|14
CASSPNYSNQPQHF
TGTGCCAGCAGTCCCAACTATAGCAATCAGCCCCAGCATTTT
>-|TRBV2|TRBJ2-7|TRBD1|13
CASSQGTAYEQYF
TGTGCCAGCAGTCAAGGGACAGCATACGAGCAGTACTTC
>-|TRBV4-1|TRBJ1-4|-|15
CASSQTGTRNEKLFF
TGCGCCAGCAGCCAAACCGGGACAAGGAATGAAAAACTGTTTTTT
>-|TRBV15|TRBJ2-7|-|15
CATSREEVRGYEQYF
TGTGCCACCAGCAGAGAGGAGGTCAGGGGCTACGAGCAGTACTTC
>-|TRBV23-1|TRBJ2-7|-|14
CASSHSTVPYEQYF
TGCGCCAGCAGTCATTCGACAGTCCCCTACGAGCAGTACTTC
>-|TRBV7-8|TRBJ1-4|-|14
CASSLVQTNEKLFF
TGTGCCAGCAGCTTAGTCCAAACTAATGAAAAACTGTTTTTT
>-|TRBV5-1|TRBJ2-3|TRBD2|16
CASSRTSGGIGDTQYF
TGCGCCAGCAGCCGGACTAGCGGGGGGATAGGAGATACGCAGTATTTT
>-|TRBV6-5|TRBJ1-5|-|15
CASSSGGGNNQPQHF
TGTGCCAGCAGTTCCGGTGGAGGGAACAATCAGCCCCAGCATTTT
>-|TRBV6-4|TRBJ2-7|-|12
CASEVGSYEQYF
TGTGCCAGCGAGGTCGGCTCCTACGAGCAGTACTTC
>-|TRBV25-1|TRBJ2-3|-|15
CASSEAGAREDTQYF
TGTGCCAGCAGTGAAGCGGGGGCCCGGGAAGATACGCAGTATTTT
>-|TRBV10-3|TRBJ2-1|TRBD2|15
CAISELAGAYNEQFF
TGTGCCATCAGTGAGCTAGCGGGGGCGTACAATGAGCAGTTCTTC
>-|TRBV2|TRBJ2-1|TRBD1|15
CASSEIWGTANEQFF
TGTGCCAGCAGTGAAATCTGGGGGACAGCCAATGAGCAGTTCTTC
>-|TRBV6-1|TRBJ2-7|-|14
CASSEFPSSYEQYF
TGTGCCAGCAGTGAATTTCCGAGCTCCTACGAGCAGTACTTC
>-|TRBV7-6|TRBJ2-2|TRBD2|16
CASSLETSAYTGELFF
TGTGCCAGCAGCTTAGAGACTAGCGCGTACACCGGGGAGCTGTTTTTT
>-|TRBV7-2|TRBJ1-6|TRBD1|14
CASSFQGAGSPLHF
TGTGCCAGCAGCTTTCAGGGGGCAGGATCACCCCTCCACTTT
>-|TRBV2|TRBJ1-5|-|14
CASTPVAGRPPQHF
TGTGCCAGCACCCCCGTGGCAGGGAGGCCGCCCCAGCATTTT
>-|TRBV7-2|TRBJ2-7|TRBD2|15
CASSETSGVSYEQYF
TGTGCCAGCAGCGAAACTAGCGGGGTTTCCTACGAGCAGTACTTC
>-|TRBV3-1/TRBV3-2|TRBJ1-2|-|15
CASSPRGAKNYGYTF
TGTGCCAGCAGCCCTCGGGGAGCGAAAAACTATGGCTACACCTTC
>-|TRBV2|TRBJ2-7|-|13
CASSAGYSREQYF
TGTGCCAGCAGTGCAGGGTACTCGCGCGAGCAGTACTTC
>-|TRBV27|TRBJ2-7|-|16
CASSFSQTRDTYEQYF
TGTGCCAGCAGTTTTTCTCAGACTAGAGATACCTACGAGCAGTACTTC
>-|TRBV11-2|TRBJ1-2|TRBD1|15
CASSPGTGSLYGYTF
TGTGCCAGCAGCCCAGGGACAGGGTCCCTCTATGGCTACACCTTC
>-|TRBV19|TRBJ2-1|TRBD2|15
CASSTTGGRGHEQFF
TGTGCCAGTAGTACTACGGGGGGGCGAGGACACGAGCAGTTCTTC